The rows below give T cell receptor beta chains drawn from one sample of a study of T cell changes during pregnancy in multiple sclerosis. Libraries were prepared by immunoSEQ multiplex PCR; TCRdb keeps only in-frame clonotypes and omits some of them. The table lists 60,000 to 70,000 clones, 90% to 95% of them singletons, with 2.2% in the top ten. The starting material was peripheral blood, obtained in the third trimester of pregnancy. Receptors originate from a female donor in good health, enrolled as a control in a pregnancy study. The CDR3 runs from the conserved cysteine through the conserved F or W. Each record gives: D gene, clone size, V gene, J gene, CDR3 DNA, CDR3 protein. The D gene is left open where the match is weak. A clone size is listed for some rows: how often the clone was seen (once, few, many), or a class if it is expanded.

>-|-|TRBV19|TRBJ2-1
TGTGCCAGTAGTACCGAGGGACTCGATGGAGATGAGCAGTTCTTC
CASSTEGLDGDEQFF
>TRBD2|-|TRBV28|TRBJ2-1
TGTGCCAGCCGACTAGCGCCTCTCAATGAGCAGTTCTTC
CASRLAPLNEQFF
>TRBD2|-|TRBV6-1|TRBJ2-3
TGTGCCAGCACGAGTTCGGGCGGGAGGGTAGATACGCAGTATTTT
CASTSSGGRVDTQYF
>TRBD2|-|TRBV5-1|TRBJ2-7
TGCGCCAGCAGCTTGACATTTGCGGGGGAGGAGCAGTACTTC
CASSLTFAGEEQYF
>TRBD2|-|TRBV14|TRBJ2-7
TGTGCCAGCAGTCCCCGGGGGGACGAGCAGTACTTC
CASSPRGDEQYF
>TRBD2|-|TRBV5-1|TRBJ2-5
TGCGCCAGCAGCTTAGCTAGCGGGAGCGGAAAGACCCAGTACTTC
CASSLASGSGKTQYF
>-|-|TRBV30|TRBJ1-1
TGTGCCTGGAAGACAGCTGAAGCTTTCTTT
CAWKTAEAFF
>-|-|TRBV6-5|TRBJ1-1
TGTGCCAGCAGTTACTCTAGCCTAACTGAAGCTTTCTTT
CASSYSSLTEAFF
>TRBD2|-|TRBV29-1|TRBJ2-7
TGCAGCGTTGAAGAGACTAGCGGACTTTCCTACGAGCAGTACTTC
CSVEETSGLSYEQYF
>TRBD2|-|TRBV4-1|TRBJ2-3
TGCGCCAGCAGCCAGGTCAGACTAGCGCTCACAGATACGCAGTATTTT
CASSQVRLALTDTQYF
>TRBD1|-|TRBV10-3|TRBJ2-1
TGTGCCATCAGTGAGCTGGGACAGGAGGGGTTCTTC
CAISELGQEGFF
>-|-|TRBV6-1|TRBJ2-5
TGTGCCAGCAGTGAACTATCAGGATCCCAAGAGACCCAGTACTTC
CASSELSGSQETQYF
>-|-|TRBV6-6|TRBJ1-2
TGTGCCAGCAGTTCCCCTCTAGGAGGAGGCTACACCTTC
CASSSPLGGGYTF
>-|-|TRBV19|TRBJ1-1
TGTGCCAGTAGTATGATGGGAGCCACTGAAGCTTTCTTT
CASSMMGATEAFF
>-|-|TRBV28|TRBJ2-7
TGTGCCAGCACTTACTCCGGGACACCCTCCTACGAGCAGTACTTC
CASTYSGTPSYEQYF
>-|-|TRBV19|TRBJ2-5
TGTGCCAGCCACGGGGACTACCAAGAGACCCAGTACTTC
CASHGDYQETQYF
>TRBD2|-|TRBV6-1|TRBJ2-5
TGTGCCAGCAGTGAACGGGCTAGCGGGGCCCTGTGGGAGACCCAGTACTTC
CASSERASGALWETQYF
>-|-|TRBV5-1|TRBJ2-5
TGCGCCAGCAGCTCGGGACATTCGGTCCAAGAGACCCAGTACTTC
CASSSGHSVQETQYF
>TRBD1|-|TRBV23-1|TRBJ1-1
TGCGCCGGTCTACAGGGGGACGGCACTGAAGCTTTCTTT
CAGLQGDGTEAFF
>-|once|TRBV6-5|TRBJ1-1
TGTGCCAGCAATCGTCTAGGACAGCTATTCCAAGCTTTCTTT
CASNRLGQLFQAFF
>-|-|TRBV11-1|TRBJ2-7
TGTGCCAGCAGCCCACTGGGGCCAAGGACCTACGAGCAGTACTTC
CASSPLGPRTYEQYF
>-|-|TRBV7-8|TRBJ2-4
TGTGCCAGCAGCTCTCGACTTGTACCCAAAAACATTCAGTACTTC
CASSSRLVPKNIQYF
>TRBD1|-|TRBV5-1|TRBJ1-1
TGCGCCAGCAGCTTGTATTTTTCCCTACAGGGGACCACTGAAGCTTTCTTT
CASSLYFSLQGTTEAFF
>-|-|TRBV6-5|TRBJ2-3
TGTGCCAGCCTAGACAGCCCCACAGATACGCAGTATTTT
CASLDSPTDTQYF
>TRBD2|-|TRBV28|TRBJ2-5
TGTGCCAGTAGCGGACTAGCAGAAGAGACCCAGTACTTC
CASSGLAEETQYF
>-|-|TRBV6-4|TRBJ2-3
TGTGCCAGCAGTGCCAAGGGGGGGGATAGCACAGATACGCAGTATTTT
CASSAKGGDSTDTQYF
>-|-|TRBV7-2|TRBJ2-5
TGTGCCAGCAGCCCAGGGCGTGGTAGTTGGGTTGAAGAGACCCAGTACTTC
CASSPGRGSWVEETQYF
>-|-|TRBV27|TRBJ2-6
TGTGCCAGCAGTTTTTTCGGGAGCTCTGGGGCCAACGTCCTGACTTTC
CASSFFGSSGANVLTF
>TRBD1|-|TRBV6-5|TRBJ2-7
TGTGCCAGCAAGCGACAGGGGAACTACGAGCAGTACTTC
CASKRQGNYEQYF
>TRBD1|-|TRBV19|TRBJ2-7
TGTGCCAGTAGCCTAGACAGGGGACCCTACGAGCAGTACTTC
CASSLDRGPYEQYF
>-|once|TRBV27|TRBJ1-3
TGTGCCAGCAGTTTGACAGGCCTCGGAAACACCATATATTTT
CASSLTGLGNTIYF
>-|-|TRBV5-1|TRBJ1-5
TGCGCCAGCAGCTTGGCAGGGGGCAATCAGCCCCAGCATTTT
CASSLAGGNQPQHF
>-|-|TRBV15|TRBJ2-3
TGTGCCACCAGCAGAGATCCCGGGGGCACAGATACGCAGTATTTT
CATSRDPGGTDTQYF